This is a list of T cell receptor beta chains from one sample in a study of OX40 agonist ivuxolimab in advanced cancers. Clones were sequenced by immunoSEQ multiplex PCR, and TCRdb holds only the in-frame ones, with some missing. The data show about 49,000 clones, 60% to 80% seen once. The specimen was CD4+ or CD8+ T cells sorted from blood, collected in a trial of the OX40 agonist ivuxolimab. The source of these receptors is an adult with an advanced solid tumor such as melanoma, head and neck, liver or kidney cancer. CDR3s include the opening cysteine and the closing phenylalanine or tryptophan. D genes are given only for firm matches. Not every row has a clone size; where given, it reads once, few, many or a size class.

clone size	V gene	D gene	J gene	CDR3 DNA	CDR3 protein
.	TRBV5-1	.	TRBJ2-5	TGCGCCAGCACCGGGACTTCGGGGTCAGAGACCCAGTACTTC	CASTGTSGSETQYF
.	TRBV9	TRBD1	TRBJ1-1	TGTGCCAGCAGCTTTACAGGGGGCAGGGACACTGAAGCTTTCTTT	CASSFTGGRDTEAFF
.	TRBV30	TRBD1	TRBJ2-1	TGTGCCTGGGACAGGGGGTCCGGGAATGAGCAGTTCTTC	CAWDRGSGNEQFF
.	TRBV2	.	TRBJ2-5	TGTGCCAGCAGTGAGGCTAACAAAGAGACCCAGTACTTC	CASSEANKETQYF
.	TRBV18	.	TRBJ1-1	TGTGCCAGCTCACCCGGGGATGAAGCTTTCTTT	CASSPGDEAFF
few	TRBV6-1	TRBD2	TRBJ2-5	TGTGCCAGCAGTGAGGAGCTAGCGGTTCCTAAAGAGACCCAGTACTTC	CASSEELAVPKETQYF
.	TRBV10-2	.	TRBJ2-5	TGCGCCAGCAACGAAGGGTTGGGGGCCGGTGAGACCCAGTACTTC	CASNEGLGAGETQYF
.	TRBV10-1	.	TRBJ2-7	TGCGCCAGCAGCGGCGGGCTGGATTATTCCTACGAGCAGTACTTC	CASSGGLDYSYEQYF
few	TRBV4-3	.	TRBJ1-1	TGCGCCAGCAGCCAAGATCGGAACACTGAAGCTTTCTTT	CASSQDRNTEAFF
.	TRBV5-1	.	TRBJ2-2	TGCGCCAGCAGCTTGACTAGCCCTACTCCCGGGGAGCTGTTTTTT	CASSLTSPTPGELFF
.	TRBV28	TRBD2	TRBJ2-7	TGTGCCAGCAGCCTCCCGGGACTAGCGGCCTACGAGCAGTACTTC	CASSLPGLAAYEQYF
.	TRBV5-6	.	TRBJ1-2	TGTGCCAGCAGCCCGGATGTCGGTGCCTATGGCTACACCTTC	CASSPDVGAYGYTF
.	TRBV11-2	.	TRBJ2-1	TGTGCCAGCAGCTTACATGGGACTCCGGACACTGAGCAGTTCTTC	CASSLHGTPDTEQFF
.	TRBV4-3	.	TRBJ2-2	TGCGCCAGCAGCCAAGAACTCACAGCGGGCGGCGCGACCGGGGAGCTGTTTTTT	CASSQELTAGGATGELFF
.	TRBV5-1	TRBD2	TRBJ2-5	TGCGCCAGCAGCTTGACTCGCGGGGGAGGTGAAGAGACCCAGTACTTC	CASSLTRGGGEETQYF
.	TRBV6-6	TRBD1	TRBJ2-3	TGTGCCAGCAGTTACTCGAAACAGGGGGTTTCAGATACGCAGTATTTT	CASSYSKQGVSDTQYF
once	TRBV2	.	TRBJ2-5	TGTGCCAGCAGTGTGACCAGGGACCTACAAGAGACCCAGTACTTC	CASSVTRDLQETQYF